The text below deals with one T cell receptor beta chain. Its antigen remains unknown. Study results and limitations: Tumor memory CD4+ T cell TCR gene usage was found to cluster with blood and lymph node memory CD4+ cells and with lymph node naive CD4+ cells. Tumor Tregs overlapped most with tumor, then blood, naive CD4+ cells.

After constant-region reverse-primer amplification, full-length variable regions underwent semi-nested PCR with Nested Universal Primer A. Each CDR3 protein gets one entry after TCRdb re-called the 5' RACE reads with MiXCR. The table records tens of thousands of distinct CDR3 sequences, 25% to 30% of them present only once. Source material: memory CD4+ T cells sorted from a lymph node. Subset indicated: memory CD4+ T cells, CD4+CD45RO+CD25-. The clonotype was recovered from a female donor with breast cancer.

CDR3 residues: CASSSPSGGVPGELFF. CDR3 bases: TGTGCCAGCAGTTCCCCTAGCGGGGGGGTCCCCGGGGAGCTGTTTTTT. The chain has TRBV6-5 and TRBJ2-2; TRBD2 matches 12 bases. This CDR3 has 16 amino acids. V shed 4 bases and J 6 bases; nucleotides not matched to a gene: 6. Looked up from germline, CDR1 is MNHEY and CDR2 is SVGAGI.